Listed below are T cell receptor beta chains from one sample, sequenced in a study of cytomegalovirus exposure and HLA in healthy donors. Measured with immunoSEQ multiplex PCR; TCRdb has only the in-frame clones, and not every one. Of approximately 97,000 clones in the sample, approximately 80% were seen once. The source material was PBMCs. The receptors originated from a male donor in good health and CMV-seropositive. CDR3s include the opening cysteine and the closing phenylalanine or tryptophan. D genes are given only for firm matches. Not all rows give a size; the values are once, few, many and, for expanded clones, a class.

. | TRBJ1-2 | once | TRBV15 | CATSRGGSPYGYTF | TGTGCCACCAGCAGGGGGGGGAGCCCCTATGGCTACACCTTC
. | TRBJ2-7 | once | TRBV18 | CASSPDSRGEQYF | TGTGCCAGCTCACCAGACAGCCGGGGGGAGCAGTACTTC
TRBD1 | TRBJ2-5 | . | TRBV28 | CASRNTGEWETQYF | TGTGCCAGCAGAAATACAGGGGAATGGGAGACCCAGTACTTC
TRBD1 | TRBJ1-2 | few | TRBV10-1 | CATGGGWTGADYGYTF | TGCGCCACCGGGGGGGGCTGGACAGGGGCGGACTATGGCTACACCTTC
TRBD2 | TRBJ2-1 | . | TRBV5-1 | CASSLGVGTSGLYNEQFF | TGCGCCAGCAGCTTGGGAGTGGGGACTAGCGGATTATACAATGAGCAGTTCTTC
. | TRBJ1-1 | few | TRBV5-1 | CASSPRGQMNTEAFF | TGCGCCAGCAGCCCCCGCGGACAGATGAACACTGAAGCTTTCTTT
TRBD1 | TRBJ2-2 | few | TRBV11-2 | CASSQTGVGTGELFF | TGTGCCAGCAGCCAAACAGGGGTTGGCACCGGGGAGCTGTTTTTT
TRBD1 | TRBJ2-5 | . | TRBV18 | CASSPRPGQGTEAQYF | TGTGCCAGCTCACCGAGACCGGGACAGGGGACAGAGGCCCAGTACTTC
TRBD1 | TRBJ2-1 | . | TRBV10-2 | CASSGGQGSSYNEQFF | TGCGCCAGCAGTGGGGGACAGGGGAGCTCCTACAATGAGCAGTTCTTC
. | TRBJ1-1 | . | TRBV9 | CASSVIPEGEAFF | TGTGCCAGCAGCGTCATTCCGGAGGGTGAAGCTTTCTTT
. | TRBJ1-2 | . | TRBV5-3 | CARSLFSSRGGYTF | TGTGCCAGAAGCTTGTTCAGCTCCAGAGGGGGCTACACCTTC
TRBD2 | TRBJ2-5 | once | TRBV5-6 | CASSSGGEGETQYF | TGTGCCAGCAGCTCTGGTGGGGAGGGGGAGACCCAGTACTTC
. | TRBJ2-7 | . | TRBV7-3 | CASSSRTRDEQYF | TGTGCCAGCAGCTCCCGGACTCGGGACGAGCAGTACTTC
. | TRBJ1-1 | . | TRBV5-1 | CASSLGSFTPNTEAFF | TGCGCCAGCAGCTTGGGGTCATTCACTCCGAACACTGAAGCTTTCTTT
. | TRBJ2-3 | . | TRBV13 | CASSQTRTDTQYF | TGTGCCAGCAGCCAAACACGCACAGATACGCAGTATTTT
TRBD1 | TRBJ2-7 | . | TRBV6-5 | CATKGQSYEQYF | TGTGCCACCAAGGGACAGTCTTACGAGCAGTACTTC
. | TRBJ2-7 | . | TRBV6-1 | CASYEAIKQYF | TGTGCCAGCTACGAAGCGATTAAGCAGTACTTC
. | TRBJ2-3 | . | TRBV5-7 | CASSFKAPGWGTDTQYF | TGTGCCAGCAGCTTCAAGGCGCCAGGGTGGGGCACAGATACGCAGTATTTT
. | TRBJ2-2 | . | TRBV7-2 | CASSPSGTDDTGELFF | TGTGCCAGCAGCCCATCCGGGACTGATGACACCGGGGAGCTGTTTTTT
. | TRBJ2-7 | . | TRBV9 | CASSAQTGYEQYF | TGTGCCAGCAGCGCCCAGACGGGCTACGAGCAGTACTTC
. | TRBJ2-1 | many | TRBV7-9 | CASSLRLAGMGNEQFF | TGTGCCAGCAGCCTTAGGTTGGCGGGAATGGGCAATGAGCAGTTCTTC
TRBD1 | TRBJ2-7 | . | TRBV2 | CASNGQGSYEQYF | TGTGCCAGCAACGGACAGGGCTCCTACGAGCAGTACTTC